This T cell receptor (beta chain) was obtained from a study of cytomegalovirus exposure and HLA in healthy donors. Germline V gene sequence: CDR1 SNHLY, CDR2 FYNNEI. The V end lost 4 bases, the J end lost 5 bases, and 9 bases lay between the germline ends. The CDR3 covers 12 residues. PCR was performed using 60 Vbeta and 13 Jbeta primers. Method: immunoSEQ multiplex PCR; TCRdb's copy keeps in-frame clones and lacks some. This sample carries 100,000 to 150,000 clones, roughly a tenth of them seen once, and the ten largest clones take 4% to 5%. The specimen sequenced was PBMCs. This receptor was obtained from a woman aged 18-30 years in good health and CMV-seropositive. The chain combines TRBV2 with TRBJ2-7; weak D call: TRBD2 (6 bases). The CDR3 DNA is TGTGCCAGCAGTGTCGGGAGCGACGAGCAGTACTTC. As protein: CASSVGSDEQYF.